The 8 T cell receptor beta chains below all came from one sample that was sequenced in a study of T cells in localized non-small cell lung cancer. Sequencing was performed with immunoSEQ multiplex PCR; in TCRdb, only in-frame clones are kept and a portion is missing. Found here are a few thousand clones, roughly 22% of them singletons; the top ten hold roughly 19%. The sequencing here drew on lung tumor tissue, taken before any cancer treatment. The source is a male donor older than 55 with stage II lung adenocarcinoma.

This chain joins TRBV12-5 and TRBJ2-2; 10 bases align to TRBD2. Unmatched junction bases numbered 8, after V lost 2 bases and J lost 8 bases. The V gene's germline CDR1 is LGHNT and CDR2 FRNRAP. The CDR3 has 16 amino acids. CDR3 protein: CASGLPSGGAGGELFF. Written as DNA, the CDR3 is TGTGCTAGTGGTTTGCCGAGCGGGGGGGCCGGAGGGGAGCTGTTTTTT.

The chain has TRBV11-3 and TRBJ2-2; D remains unclear. The CDR3 length is 15 residues. V lost 2 bases, J lost 0 bases, and 7 bases lay in between. The germline CDR1 and CDR2 sequences are SGHNT and YENEEA. CDR3 DNA: TGTGCCAGCAGCTTATCACAGACGAACACCGGGGAGCTGTTTTTT. It codes for CASSLSQTNTGELFF.

This clone has a handful of counts. The chain links TRBV6-8 to TRBJ1-1, with D unclear. Per the germline V gene, CDR1 is MNHGY and CDR2 is SAAAGT. V was clipped by 2 bases and J by 5 bases, with 12 bases between them. The CDR3 is made up of 14 amino acids. The CDR3 spells CASSYVGLGTEAFF. CDR3 DNA sequence: TGTGCCAGCAGTTACGTGGGGTTGGGGACTGAAGCTTTCTTT.

For the CDR3, the DNA is TGTGCCAGTGGACAGGGATCTGGAAACACCATATATTTT. This translates into CASGQGSGNTIYF. J is TRBJ1-3 and V is TRBV7-2; 8 bases align to TRBD1. This CDR3 spans 13 amino acids. From germline, CDR1 is SGHTA and CDR2 FQGNSA. Trimming took 9 bases from V and 1 from J; bases not matched to a gene: 2. The variable domain in full, completed from reference TRBV7-2 and TRBJ1-3, reads GAGVSQSPSNKVTEKGKDVELRCDPISGHTALYWYRQSLGQGLEFLIYFQGNSAPDKSGLPSDRFSAERTGGSVSTLTIQRTQQEDSAVYLCASGQGSGNTIYFGEGSWLTVV.

There are a few counts of this clone. The chain couples TRBV19 to TRBJ2-7; 7 nucleotides agree with TRBD1. V was clipped by 5 bases and J by 2 bases; unmatched bases: 3. Looked up from germline, CDR1 is LNHDA and CDR2 is SQIVND (reference sequence). This CDR3 contains 13 residues. CDR3 bases: TGTGCCAGTAGTCCAGGGACAGCCTACGAGCAGTACTTC. Residues: CASSPGTAYEQYF.

This sequence joins TRBV19 and TRBJ2-3; 12 bases line up with TRBD2. This CDR3 is 14 amino acids long. Germline V gene sequence: CDR1 LNHDA, CDR2 SQIVND (reference sequence). The junction had 3 bases not matched to a gene; V was cut back by 5 bases and J by 6 bases. CDR3 coding DNA: TGTGCCAGTAGTCGGACTAGCGGGGTGGATACGCAGTATTTT. Translation: CASSRTSGVDTQYF.

This chain connects TRBV19 to TRBJ1-6; possible D gene TRBD1, 5 bases. Trimming stripped 8 bases from V and 5 bases from J, with 10 bases between. Germline-derived CDR1 and CDR2 are LNHDA and SQIVND (reference sequence). The CDR3 is 13 residues long. The CDR3 here is CASSGTDNSPLHF. The CDR3 DNA follows: TGTGCCAGTTCCGGGACGGATAATTCACCCCTCCACTTT.

This clone is labeled medium-sized. The rearrangement uses TRBV11-3 and TRBJ2-7; possibly TRBD1 or TRBD2 for D (5 bases each). Germline CDR1 and CDR2: SGHNT and YENEEA. V lost 3 bases, J lost 3 bases, and 12 bases lay in between. CDR3 size: 14 residues. The CDR3 nucleotides read TGTGCCAGCAGCTTGCCGGGGCAGGGCTACGAGCAGTACTTC. This gives the protein CASSLPGQGYEQYF.